The present T cell receptor (beta chain) was sequenced within a study of T cells in Graves' hyperthyroidism and ophthalmopathy. Researchers amplified the TCR beta CDR3 regions from RNA transcripts. TCR CDR3 underwent first-round RT-PCR with the HTBI primer set. TCRdb independently ran MiXCR on the multiplex PCR reads; one entry per CDR3 protein. The profile shows about half a million distinct CDR3 sequences, approximately 23% of them singletons. Trimming stripped 2 bases from V and 2 bases from J, with 5 bases between. Germline V gene data show CDR1 as LGHDT and CDR2 as YNNKEL (reference sequence). The CDR3 runs 13 residues. Diagnosis rested on symptoms, serum thyroxine and TRAb, thyroid ultrasound, and orbital computed tomography. Fresh peripheral blood, approximately 9.1 ml, was the source of the PBMCs. Study observations and caveats: Among clonotypes expanded in thyroid above 0.001, most were also found in blood.

About this clonotype itself: Its antigen remains unknown.

V and J are TRBV3-1 and TRBJ2-3; D not resolved. The source material was blood. This receptor was obtained from a woman between 65 and 79 years old with Graves' ophthalmopathy. CDR3 DNA sequence: TGTGCCAGCAGCCAATGGGACACAGATACGCAGTATTTT. This encodes CASSQWDTDTQYF.